This T cell receptor beta chain was recovered during a study of T cells in Graves' hyperthyroidism and ophthalmopathy (dated by TCRdb to between 2017 and 2020). Regarding the research as a whole: Peripheral blood was collected at initial diagnosis, before any treatment. A discovery cohort of roughly 100 patients, roughly 45 with Graves' ophthalmopathy and roughly 59 with stable Graves' hyperthyroidism, was used to find distinguishing TCR V-J signatures. An independent validation cohort of fewer than 20 hyperthyroidism patients and about 16 patients who later progressed to ophthalmopathy tested prospective prediction of ophthalmopathy. The roughly 100 discovery patients were divided at random into training and test sets in a 7:3 ratio. Thyroid tissue and blood T-cell repertoires from six Graves' hyperthyroidism patients were also compared in the study. After blood sampling, hyperthyroidism patients were treated with methimazole at a starting dose of 30 mg daily, and ophthalmopathy patients were treated with high-dose intravenous methylprednisolone. According to the paper, TCR Vbeta CDR3 sequencing was carried out on 135 peripheral blood samples, which came from some 41 ophthalmopathy, 70 to 80 hyperthyroidism and some 17 progressor patients. Findings and caveats that apply to the study as a whole: A 13 V-J signature model separated ophthalmopathy from stable hyperthyroidism, with just over 85% sensitivity and roughly 81% specificity in cross-validation and 80%/75% in testing. In validation, progression to ophthalmopathy was predicted by the model with about 70% sensitivity and nearly 75% specificity, a median of approximately 6.5 months before onset. No statistical method was used to set the sample size in advance, and investigators knew the group allocation. Most expanded thyroid clonotypes (frequency above 0.001) were also detected in blood, suggesting blood repertoires may reflect thyroid immune responses.

Stable Graves' hyperthyroidism was defined as no progression to ophthalmopathy during 18 months of follow-up. Hyperthyroidism patients were newly diagnosed, had a disease duration of under 2 months, and were aged 18 to 65 years. The study excluded patients with uncontrolled infections, other autoimmune diseases, pregnancy or lactation. Clinical symptoms, serum thyroxine and TRAb, thyroid ultrasound, and orbital computed tomography formed the basis for the diagnoses. PBMCs were isolated from about 10 ml of fresh peripheral blood by Ficoll-Paque density gradient centrifugation. Trizol reagent was used to extract total RNA, and RNA quality was then checked on an Agilent 2100 Bioanalyzer. The TCR beta CDR3 regions were amplified from the RNA transcripts. A first-round RT-PCR of the TCR CDR3 used the HTBI primer set with the Qiagen OneStep RT-PCR kit. Libraries were constructed in a second round of multiplex PCR, after which size selection and purification were performed. Paired-end sequencing of the libraries was performed with 100 bp reads on an Illumina HiSeq2000. As for the authors' bioinformatics: SOAPnuke was used to process the raw data, throwing out any read that contained adapters or uncalled bases, had a mean Phred below 15, or lacked an exact constant-primer or identifier match. High-quality paired reads were merged using COPE v1.2.5, and each unique nucleotide sequence was defined as a clonotype. Clonotypes were aligned to IMGT TRBV, TRBD and TRBJ reference segments using MiTCR v1.1. Only V-J combinations with frequency above 0.0001, covering 99.2% of repertoires, were analysed. A TCS score was defined as the ratio between F50 (clonal expansion) and ExV (chaos), using BLOSUM62-based TCRdist between CDR3 peptides within each V-J. Welch's t-statistics and random forest reduced 500 to 650 V-J features to 10 to 15, which were used in a naive Bayes classifier (R e1071). The public reads were reanalyzed by TCRdb: fastp trimming at Q25, MiXCR alignment, in-frame beta chains only. Merged by CDR3 protein, the rows form single entries marked with the most common genes and DNA. TCRdb, rather than the study authors, made the V and J calls. The sample yields about 550,000 distinct CDR3 sequences; less than 25% were counted once. Together, the top ten hold around 27% of the sample.

On this clonotype: What this receptor recognizes is not known. No quality values exist for individual bases; no much larger clone is one base distant.

The sequenced sample was blood. This receptor was taken from a man aged 18 to 30 with Graves' hyperthyroidism.

The CDR3 region reads CASSRSGTYNTEAFF. At the DNA level, the sequence is TGTGCCAGCAGTCGATCTGGGACATATAACACTGAAGCTTTCTTT. The rearranged segments are TRBV12-3 or TRBV12-4 and TRBJ1-1, with a tentative D gene TRBD1 over 6 matching bases. V was cut back by 5 bases and J by 2 bases, leaving a gap of 15 bases between them. The cysteine opens and the phenylalanine closes a CDR3 of 15 amino acids. Just the 45-base CDR3 DNA is kept, in frame starting at base 1.